In this sample, the clone carrying this T cell receptor (beta chain) turned up once. Germline V gene data show CDR1 as SEHNR and CDR2 as FQNEAQ (reference sequence). The J segment lost 6 bases and the V segment lost 5 bases, leaving 6 bases of the junction unmatched. This CDR3 region has 16 residues. As originally analysed: Nucleated cell number was recorded as an estimate derived from reference gene primer amplification. Only in-frame clones appear in the TCRdb table, and some are missing; sequencing was by immunoSEQ multiplex PCR. The V and J calls and the clone size are those of that table, but D and trimming were determined from the DNA. In the table there are 100,000 to 150,000 clones, 85% to 90% of which are singletons. This entry belongs to a study of blood T cell repertoires in COVID-19. On the study more broadly: Acute-phase and convalescent COVID-19 samples originated in the United States, Italy and Spain. Sample material is recorded as cDNA or gDNA derived from T cells, B-cell-depleted T cells, or PBMCs.

This chain connects TRBV7-9 to TRBJ2-1; 14 bases are shared with TRBD2. What was sequenced was peripheral blood. This receptor was taken from a man between 65 and 85 years old with active COVID-19. Here the CDR3 DNA reads TGTGCCAGCAGCCCCGCGGGACTAGCGGGAGTCAATGAGCAGTTCTTC. This codes for CASSPAGLAGVNEQFF.